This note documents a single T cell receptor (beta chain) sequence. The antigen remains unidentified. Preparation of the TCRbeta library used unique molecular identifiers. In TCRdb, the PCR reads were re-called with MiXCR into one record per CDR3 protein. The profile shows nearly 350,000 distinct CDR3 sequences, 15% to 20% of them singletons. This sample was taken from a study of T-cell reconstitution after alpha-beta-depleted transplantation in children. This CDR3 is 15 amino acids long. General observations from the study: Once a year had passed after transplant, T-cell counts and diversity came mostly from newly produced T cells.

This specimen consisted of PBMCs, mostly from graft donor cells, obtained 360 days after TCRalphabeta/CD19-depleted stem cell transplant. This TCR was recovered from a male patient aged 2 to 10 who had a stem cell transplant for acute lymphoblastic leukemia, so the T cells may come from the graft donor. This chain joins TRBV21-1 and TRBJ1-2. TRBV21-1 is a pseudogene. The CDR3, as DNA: TGTGCCAGCAGCAAAAAGGGCAGGATCGTCTATGGCTACACCTTC. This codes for CASSKKGRIVYGYTF.